Described below is a single TCR beta chain sequence and its context. This clonotype was found a few times. No cognate antigen has been identified for it. One junction end disagrees with the germline gene, perhaps due to a read error. This specimen belongs to a study of blood T cells in healthy people across ages (dated by TCRdb to between 2015 and 2016). Looking at the study overall: In model experiments, roughly one uniquely barcoded TCR beta cDNA molecule per two T cells was captured by template switching. To avoid experimental bias, donors of different ages were randomly spread across the sequencing lanes. The study measured age-related changes in TCR beta repertoire diversity using deep sequencing normalized with unique cDNA molecular identifiers. Donors were grouped into four age groups: young (average 16 years), middle-aged (over 35), aged (approximately 58) and long-lived (less than 85). Using the same blood draw, the study looked at two additional independent replicas of 1 million unique cDNA reads for two donors, one aged 18 to 30 and the other aged 80 or older.

The 40 or so donors, aged about 6 to 95 years, were systemically healthy Caucasian individuals from Russia. Approximately 10 milliliters of peripheral blood were collected from each donor into EDTA-treated Vacutainer tubes. Ficoll-Paque density-gradient centrifugation was used to isolate PBMCs, with at least 6 million obtained per sample. Total RNA was extracted from PBMCs with Trizol reagent, with at least 6 micrograms obtained per sample. The percentages of naive CD45RAhigh/CD27high T cells were determined by flow cytometry on a PBMC aliquot from every donor. What the research found in general, with its limitations: The percentage of naive T cells measured by flow cytometry correlated strongly with observed TCR beta diversity. Estimates of total diversity from one million sequenced T cells were regarded as lower bounds and underestimates. Since profiling was done on bulk unsorted PBMCs, naive and antigen-experienced compartments could not be conclusively compared. The CMV infection status of donors was not known, potentially confounding age-related changes in expanded clonotypes. Observed TCR beta diversity per million T cells fell roughly linearly with age, and a significant reduction was already apparent by age approximately 41. The long-lived group showed more naive CD4+ T cells, fewer expanded clones and increased TCR diversity than the aged group, suggesting age selection.

Receptor amplification or capture employed 5' RACE. TCRdb records Illumina HiSeq 2500 as the sequencer. A second PCR of 7 to 11 cycles was performed with a sample-barcoded 5' primer and a J-beta primer mix. A unique molecular identifier was introduced onto each TCR beta cDNA molecule by a template-switch 5' adaptor carrying 12 random nucleotides. Each sample yielded at least 2.5 million CDR3-containing paired-end reads. First-strand cDNA was synthesized from all RNA with the Mint cDNA synthesis kit, primed by a TRBC-specific oligonucleotide. All cDNA was treated with uracil-DNA glycosylase and then went through a first 18-cycle PCR with the universal primers M1SS and BC2_uni_R. On the authors' methods: For normalization, 1 million high-quality reads, each with a distinct molecular identifier, were randomly selected from each sample. Reads with shared molecular identifiers were discarded instead of being binned into consensus sequences. CDR3 identification, clonotype clustering and error correction used MiTCR with a Q25 quality threshold and the strictest error-elimination algorithm. Lower-bound total TCR beta diversity was estimated with a nonparametric unseen species model using Euler transformation. Using fastp at Q25 and MiXCR, TCRdb reprocessed the public reads and kept productive beta chains. Each entry merges the rows of one CDR3 protein and shows their most common DNA and genes. These V and J calls derive from TCRdb rather than the authors' analysis. In this sample the table shows more than 1 million distinct CDR3 sequences, roughly 45% of which occur a single time. 18% of the sample lies in the top ten.

This TCR derives from an older woman in good health. The sample taken for sequencing was blood.

At the DNA level, the sequence is TGCAGCGTTGGGACGAGCGGCCCCTACAGTGAGCAGTTCTTC. This codes for CSVGTSGPYSEQFF. This chain joins TRBV29-1 to TRBJ2-1; TRBD2 is a possible D gene, resting on 5 matching bases. The CDR3, from cysteine to phenylalanine, totals 14 residues. This entry keeps only the CDR3 DNA: 42 bases, framed from base 1. CDR1 SQVTM and CDR2 ANQGSEA are derived from the germline V gene.